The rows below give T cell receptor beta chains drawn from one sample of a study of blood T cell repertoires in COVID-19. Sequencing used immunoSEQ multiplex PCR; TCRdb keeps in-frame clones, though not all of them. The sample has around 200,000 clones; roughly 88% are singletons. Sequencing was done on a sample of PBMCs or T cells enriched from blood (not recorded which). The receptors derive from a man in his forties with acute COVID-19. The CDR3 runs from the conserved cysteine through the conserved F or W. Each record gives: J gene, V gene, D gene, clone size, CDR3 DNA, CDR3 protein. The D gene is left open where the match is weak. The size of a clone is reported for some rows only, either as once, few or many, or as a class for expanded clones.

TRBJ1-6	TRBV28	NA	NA	TGTGCCAGCAGTACGTTAACGATGAACTATTCACCCCTCCACTTT	CASSTLTMNYSPLHF
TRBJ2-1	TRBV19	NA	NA	TGTGCCAGTAGTATAGAGGAGCCCTTCGCGGGCTTCTACGACAATGAGCAGTTCTTC	CASSIEEPFAGFYDNEQFF
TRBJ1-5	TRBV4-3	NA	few	TGCGCCAGCAGCCAAGAGGAGGCAGGGGGCAATCAGCCCCAGCATTTT	CASSQEEAGGNQPQHF
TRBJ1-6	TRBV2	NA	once	TGTGCCAGCAGTATCACCAGCTCCTATAATTCACCCCTCCACTTT	CASSITSSYNSPLHF
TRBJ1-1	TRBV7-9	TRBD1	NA	TGTGCCAGCAGAGATACAGGGGGGATCGCTGAAGCTTTCTTT	CASRDTGGIAEAFF
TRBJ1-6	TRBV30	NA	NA	TGTGCCTGGATGGGGCAGGGTCACTCCTATAATTCACCCCTCCACTTT	CAWMGQGHSYNSPLHF
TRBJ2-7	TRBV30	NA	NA	TGTGCCTGGAGTCCTGGAGGGGTCGAGCAGTACTTC	CAWSPGGVEQYF
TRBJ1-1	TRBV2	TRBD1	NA	TGTGCCAGCAGTTCACACAGGGGAACTGAAGCTTTCTTT	CASSSHRGTEAFF
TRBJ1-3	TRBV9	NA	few	TGTGCCAGCAGCGTAGAACCGGGGTCCCGCTCTGGAAACACCATATATTTT	CASSVEPGSRSGNTIYF
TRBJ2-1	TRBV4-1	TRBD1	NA	TGCGCCAGCAGCCGCCAGGACAGGGCCGAGAATGAGCAGTTCTTC	CASSRQDRAENEQFF
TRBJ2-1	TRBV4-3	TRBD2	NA	TGCGCCAGCAGCCAAGATCCTAGCGGGAGATCGGAGCAGTTCTTC	CASSQDPSGRSEQFF
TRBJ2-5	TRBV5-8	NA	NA	TGTGCCAGCAGCTTGTTGGGGGGTGGGGAGACCCAGTACTTC	CASSLLGGGETQYF
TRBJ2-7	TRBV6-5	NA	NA	TGTGCCAGCAGTTACGGGGACAAGTACGAGCAGTACTTC	CASSYGDKYEQYF
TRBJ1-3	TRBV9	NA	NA	TGTGCCAGCAGCGGAGACAGTAAATCTGGAAACACCATATATTTT	CASSGDSKSGNTIYF
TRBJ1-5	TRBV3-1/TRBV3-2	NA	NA	TGTGCCAGCAGCGAACAGGGCGAGCCCCAGCATTTT	CASSEQGEPQHF